These 31 T cell receptor beta chains were sequenced from one sample in a study of cytomegalovirus exposure and HLA in healthy donors. The data were produced by immunoSEQ multiplex PCR, yet TCRdb's version contains in-frame clones alone and is incomplete. The sample has over 200,000 clones, around four fifths seen once; the top ten hold around an eighth. The sequenced sample was PBMCs. All receptors come from a woman in her twenties or thirties in good health and CMV-seropositive.

Only a few counts were recorded for this clone. This chain uses TRBV6-6 with TRBJ1-2, with D unresolved. The V gene's germline CDR1 is MNHNY and CDR2 SVGAGI (reference sequence). There are 14 residues in the CDR3. V shed 10 bases and J shed 2 bases, with 17 bases lying between them. The chain's CDR3 is CATPLPSSNYGYTF. CDR3 nucleotide sequence: TGTGCCACCCCACTTCCATCCTCAAACTATGGCTACACCTTC.

For the CDR3, the DNA is TGTGCCAGCAGCCTCGGAGGACCGAACACTGAAGCTTTCTTT. Translating gives CASSLGGPNTEAFF. V gene TRBV7-6 combines with J gene TRBJ1-1; D ambiguous. V was cut by 5 bases and J by 1 base, with 11 bases left in between. Germline values: CDR1 SGHVS, CDR2 FNYEAQ. The CDR3 totals 14 residues.

This rearrangement joins TRBV5-1 to TRBJ2-3, with TRBD2 matching 14 bases. The CDR3 loop spans 17 amino acids. The germline gives CDR1 SGHRS, CDR2 YFSETQ. J gave up 2 bases and V 4 bases, and 6 bases lay outside the gene matches. CDR3 region: CASSPGLAGGVTDTQYF. In DNA form, the CDR3 reads TGCGCCAGCAGCCCCGGACTAGCGGGAGGAGTCACAGATACGCAGTATTTT.

This rearrangement joins TRBV27 to TRBJ2-1; TRBD1 is a possible D gene (7 bases). Trimming removed 5 bases at V and 8 bases at J, with 22 bases between. CDR1 is MNHEY, CDR2 SMNVEV, per germline (reference sequence). This CDR3 spans 16 amino acids. In DNA, the CDR3 is TGTGCCAGCAGTCCACGAGCGGGTAGGGGGCTAGATGAGCAGTTCTTC. This gives the protein CASSPRAGRGLDEQFF.

The chain couples TRBV27 to TRBJ1-5; no firm D call. V lost 6 bases to trimming and J lost 2 bases, with 11 bases between them. This CDR3 has 14 amino acids. Germline values: CDR1 MNHEY, CDR2 SMNVEV (reference sequence). CDR3 loop: CASSPKGGNQPQHF. The DNA for the CDR3 is TGTGCCAGCAGCCCCAAAGGTGGCAATCAGCCCCAGCATTTT.

This chain links TRBV18 with TRBJ1-2; weak D call: TRBD1 (5 bases). Germline CDR1 is KGHSH and CDR2 is LQKENI. Trimming took 6 bases from V and 6 from J, leaving 17 bases between them. The CDR3 extends over 14 amino acids. As DNA, the CDR3 is TGTGCCAGCTCCCAGATGAGGGGCGAGAATGGCTACACCTTC. Protein product: CASSQMRGENGYTF. Filled out from reference TRBV18 and TRBJ1-2, the complete variable domain reads NAGVMQNPRHLVRRRGQEARLRCSPMKGHSHVYWYRQLPEEGLKFMVYLQKENIIDESGMPKERFSAEFPKEGPSILRIQQVVRGDSAAYFCASSQMRGENGYTFGSGTRLTVV.

This rearrangement joins TRBV11-2 to TRBJ2-3, with a possible D match to TRBD1 (6 bases). V was cut by 4 bases and J by 3 bases, with 14 bases left in between. The CDR3 has 15 amino acids. Germline assignment: CDR1 SGHAT and CDR2 FQNNGV. The CDR3 coding sequence is TGTGCCAGCAGCTATGGTGGACAGTTAACAGATACGCAGTATTTT. It encodes CASSYGGQLTDTQYF.

V usage is TRBV5-6 and J usage is TRBJ2-1; 9 bases are shared with TRBD2. J was trimmed by 3 bases and V by 3 bases; bases with no gene match: 13. From germline, CDR1 is SGHDT and CDR2 YYEEEE. This CDR3 is 18 amino acids long. The CDR3 DNA follows: TGTGCCAGCAGCTCGCTAGGCATCCAAGCGGGAGGCTACAATGAGCAGTTCTTC. Its protein product is CASSSLGIQAGGYNEQFF.

The V and J genes are TRBV5-4 and TRBJ1-2, with 9 nucleotides matching TRBD1. Germline V gene sequence: CDR1 SGHNT, CDR2 YYREEE (reference sequence). Trimming removed 4 bases from V and 5 bases from J; junction bases left unmatched: 9. CDR3 length: 15 amino acids. CDR3 nucleotide sequence: TGTGCCAGCAGCCGAGCCGGGACAGGGTTTTATGGCTACACCTTC. Translation gives CASSRAGTGFYGYTF.

The chain links TRBV30 to TRBJ1-1, with a possible D match to TRBD1 (5 bases). Trimming shortened V by 0 bases and J by 1 base, and 12 bases separated the two germline ends. Germline CDR1 is GTSNPN and CDR2 is SVGIG (reference sequence). The CDR3 contains 15 residues. CDR3 coding DNA: TGTGCCTGGAGTGTACCCGACAGAACGAACACTGAAGCTTTCTTT. This codes for CAWSVPDRTNTEAFF.

V and J are TRBV19 and TRBJ1-2; a possible D gene is TRBD1 (6 bases). Germline CDR1 reads LNHDA; CDR2 reads SQIVND (reference sequence). Trimming took off 1 base at V and 4 bases at J, with 10 bases between the two ends. The CDR3 loop spans 14 amino acids. CDR3 in DNA: TGTGCCAGTAGTATAGCTGGAGGGGGCTATGGCTACACCTTC. Translation gives CASSIAGGGYGYTF.

The chain has TRBV6-6 and TRBJ1-5, with D tentatively TRBD1 (5 bases). The germline V gene has CDR1 MNHNY and CDR2 SVGAGI (reference sequence). V dropped 7 bases and J dropped 1 base, with 11 bases sitting between them. The CDR3 sequence is 14 residues long. CDR3 bases: TGTGCCAGCAAGGGGTTTGGCAGCAATCAGCCCCAGCATTTT. Translating gives CASKGFGSNQPQHF.

The chain has TRBV6-1 and TRBJ1-3; D perhaps matches TRBD1 (5 bases). V was pared by 6 bases and J by 9 bases, with 21 bases between. This CDR3 comprises 15 residues. Germline V lookup: CDR1 MNHNS, CDR2 SASEGT. The CDR3 sequence: CASSVNRDPFGTIYF. DNA for the CDR3: TGTGCCAGCAGCGTTAACCGGGACCCCTTTGGCACCATATATTTT.

The V gene is TRBV5-1, the J gene TRBJ2-1; TRBD2 matches 10 bases. The CDR3 totals 16 residues. J lost 1 base, V lost 2 bases, and 3 bases had no gene match. CDR1 SGHRS and CDR2 YFSETQ come from the germline V gene. The CDR3: CASSLGTSVSYNEQFF. The CDR3 nucleotides read TGCGCCAGCAGCTTAGGGACTAGCGTTTCCTACAATGAGCAGTTCTTC.

This rearrangement joins TRBV19 to TRBJ1-1, with a possible D match to TRBD1 (5 bases). CDR3 length equals 13 residues. Germline V gene data show CDR1 as LNHDA and CDR2 as SQIVND (reference sequence). V lost 6 bases to trimming and J lost 1 base, with 9 bases between them. CDR3 protein: CASSNTGNTEAFF. The CDR3 DNA reads TGTGCCAGTAGCAACACAGGGAACACTGAAGCTTTCTTT.

This chain connects TRBV27 to TRBJ2-3; D unresolved. V dropped 6 bases and J dropped 8 bases, with 9 bases sitting between them. Germline V gene lookup returns CDR1 MNHEY and CDR2 SMNVEV (reference sequence). The CDR3 sequence is 11 residues long. The CDR3 reads CASRLGFTQYF. The CDR3 nucleotides read TGTGCCAGCAGACTCGGTTTTACGCAGTATTTT.

The chain recombines TRBV6-1 with TRBJ2-1; 10 positions match TRBD2. Germline values: CDR1 MNHNS, CDR2 SASEGT. This CDR3 region has 15 residues. Unmatched junction bases numbered 6, after V lost 3 bases and J lost 7 bases. CDR3 in DNA: TGTGCCAGCAGTGATGCCCTAGCGGGAGCGAATGAGCAGTTCTTC. Translating gives CASSDALAGANEQFF.

The chain recombines TRBV28 with TRBJ2-1; D possibly matches TRBD1 or TRBD2 (5 bases each). This CDR3 has 13 amino acids. Trimming cost V 2 bases and J 3 bases, with 5 bases left between them. Germline V lookup: CDR1 MDHEN, CDR2 SYDVKM. The CDR3 spells CASSLGGYNEQFF. The CDR3 DNA follows: TGTGCCAGCAGTTTAGGGGGCTACAATGAGCAGTTCTTC. The full variable domain, with the rest looked up from reference TRBV28 and TRBJ2-1, is DVKVTQSSRYLVKRTGEKVFLECVQDMDHENMFWYRQDPGLGLRLIYFSYDVKMKEKGDIPEGYSVSREKKERFSLILESASTNQTSMYLCASSLGGYNEQFFGPGTRLTVL.

CDR3 bases: TGTGCCAGCAGCGTAGCGGGCCTCGGGGAGCTGTTTTTT. It encodes CASSVAGLGELFF. J is TRBJ2-2 and V is TRBV9; D gene uncertain. The V end was cut by 0 bases, the J end by 7 bases, with 7 bases between. Germline V gene sequence: CDR1 SGDLS, CDR2 YYNGEE. The CDR3 is made up of 13 amino acids.

In this sample, this clone turned up once. This chain joins TRBV18 and TRBJ2-1, with 8 bases aligning to TRBD1. The germline V gene encodes CDR1 KGHSH and CDR2 LQKENI. This CDR3 comprises 14 residues. The V segment lost 3 bases and the J segment 7 bases; nucleotides outside the gene matches: 5. For the CDR3, the DNA is TGTGCCAGCTCACCCGGGACAGGAGATAATGAGCAGTTCTTC. This sequence encodes CASSPGTGDNEQFF.

The chain joins TRBV5-1 to TRBJ2-7; 12 bases align to TRBD2. The germline V gene encodes CDR1 SGHRS and CDR2 YFSETQ. V shed 0 bases, J shed 4 bases, and the junction held 2 bases outside the gene matches. The CDR3 has 15 residues. The CDR3 protein is CASSLGLAGEYEQYF. As DNA, the CDR3 is TGCGCCAGCAGCTTGGGACTAGCGGGGGAGTACGAGCAGTACTTC.

The J gene is TRBJ1-5, the V gene TRBV4-1; D unresolved. Per the germline V gene, CDR1 is MGHRA and CDR2 is YSYEKL. This CDR3 has 15 residues. Trimming pared 0 bases from V and 6 bases from J, leaving 12 bases between. In DNA form, the CDR3 reads TGCGCCAGCAGCCAAGAATTGTCAGCAACTCAGCCCCAGCATTTT. It specifies CASSQELSATQPQHF.

The gene calls are TRBV2 and TRBJ1-1; TRBD1 matches at 7 bases. CDR1 and CDR2 from the germline V gene are SNHLY and FYNNEI. The CDR3 covers 12 residues. J lost 5 bases, V lost 9 bases, and 6 bases had no gene match. The CDR3, as DNA: TGTGCCAGGACAGGGAGGGGAACTGAAGCTTTCTTT. Residues: CARTGRGTEAFF.

The chain links TRBV10-3 to TRBJ1-1, with 8 bases that match TRBD1. The CDR3 sequence is 14 residues long. The germline CDR1 and CDR2 sequences are ENHRY and SYGVKD. J was trimmed by 7 bases and V by 8 bases; bases with no gene match: 12. The CDR3: CAIGEGRGQGEAFF. The CDR3 coding sequence is TGTGCCATCGGGGAGGGCAGGGGGCAAGGTGAAGCTTTCTTT.

The J gene is TRBJ1-2, the V gene TRBV5-1; 11 bases line up with TRBD1. V was pared by 4 bases and J by 8 bases, with 10 bases of the junction left unmatched. Germline loops: CDR1 SGHRS, CDR2 YFSETQ. This CDR3 has 15 amino acids. This CDR3 is CASSGGTGGSGGYTF. CDR3 DNA sequence: TGCGCCAGCAGCGGAGGGACAGGGGGATCAGGCGGCTACACCTTC.

The chain combines TRBV6-5 with TRBJ2-7; D possibly matches TRBD1 or TRBD2 (5 bases each). The CDR3 spans 13 residues. V lost 5 bases and J 4 bases, leaving 12 bases between the germline ends. CDR1 and CDR2 (germline): MNHEY, SVGAGI. As DNA, the CDR3 is TGTGCCAGCAGTCCCGGGGCCCAATACGAGCAGTACTTC. Amino acid sequence: CASSPGAQYEQYF.

This rearrangement joins TRBV5-1 to TRBJ2-5; TRBD2 aligns across 9 bases. This CDR3 comprises 18 residues. Trimming took 1 base from V and 4 from J; bases not matched to a gene: 14. CDR1 and CDR2 from the germline V gene are SGHRS and YFSETQ. DNA of the CDR3: TGCGCCAGCAGCTTGTGGGGTAGCGGGAGCGAAAGGGGAGAGACCCAGTACTTC. Translating it yields CASSLWGSGSERGETQYF.

This sequence joins TRBV6-6 and TRBJ1-1, with D unresolved. V was trimmed by 6 bases and J by 3 bases, leaving 2 bases between them. Germline-derived CDR1 and CDR2 are MNHNY and SVGAGI (reference sequence). The CDR3 contains 10 residues. For the CDR3, the DNA is TGTGCCAGCAGGTACACTGAAGCTTTCTTT. Its translation is CASRYTEAFF.

The chain uses TRBV20-1 and TRBJ1-1; D gene uncertain. V gave up 7 bases and J gave up 12 bases, with 18 bases separating them. The V gene's germline CDR1 is DFQATT and CDR2 SNEGSKA (reference sequence). CDR3 length equals 11 residues. The CDR3, as DNA: TGCAGTGGGGTGGAGGAGATGAGAACTTTCTTT. Protein sequence: CSGVEEMRTFF.

This clone was seen a handful of times. The rearrangement joins TRBV4-1 to TRBJ1-5; tentative D call: TRBD1 (6 bases). The CDR3 covers 19 residues. The V gene's germline CDR1 is MGHRA and CDR2 YSYEKL. V lost 2 bases and J 7 bases, leaving 27 bases between the germline ends. The DNA of the CDR3 is TGCGCCAGCAGCCAACCGAGGGGTGTCGGGGACATGGGCGTCCAGCCCCAGCATTTT. Translating gives CASSQPRGVGDMGVQPQHF.

The genes are TRBV5-1 and TRBJ2-7, with 7 bases lining up with TRBD1. CDR1 and CDR2 from the germline V gene are SGHRS and YFSETQ. The CDR3 is made up of 14 amino acids. The J segment lost 6 bases and the V segment lost 5 bases, leaving 11 bases of the junction unmatched. CDR3 residues: CASRLRTGSGEQYF. The DNA for the CDR3 is TGCGCCAGCAGACTAAGGACAGGTTCTGGCGAGCAGTACTTC.